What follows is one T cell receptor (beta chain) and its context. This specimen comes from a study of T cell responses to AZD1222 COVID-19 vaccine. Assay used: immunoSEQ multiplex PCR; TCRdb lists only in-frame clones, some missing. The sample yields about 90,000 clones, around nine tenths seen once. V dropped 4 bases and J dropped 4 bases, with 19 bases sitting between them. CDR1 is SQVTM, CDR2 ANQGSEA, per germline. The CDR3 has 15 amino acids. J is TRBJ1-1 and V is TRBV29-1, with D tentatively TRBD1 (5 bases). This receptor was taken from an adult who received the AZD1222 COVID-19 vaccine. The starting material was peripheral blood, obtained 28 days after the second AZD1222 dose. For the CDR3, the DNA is TGCAGCGTTGGGACAAGGGAGTGGTCCGCCACTGAAGCTTTCTTT. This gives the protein CSVGTREWSATEAFF.